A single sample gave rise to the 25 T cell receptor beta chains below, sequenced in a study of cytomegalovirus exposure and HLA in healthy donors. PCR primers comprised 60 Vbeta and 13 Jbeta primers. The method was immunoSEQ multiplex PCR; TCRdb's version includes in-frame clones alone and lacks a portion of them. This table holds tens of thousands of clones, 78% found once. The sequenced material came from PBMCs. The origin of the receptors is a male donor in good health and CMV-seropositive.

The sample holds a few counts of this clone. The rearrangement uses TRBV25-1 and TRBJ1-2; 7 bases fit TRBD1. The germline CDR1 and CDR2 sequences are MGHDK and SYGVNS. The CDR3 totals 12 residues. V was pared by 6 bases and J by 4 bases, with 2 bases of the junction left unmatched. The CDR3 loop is CASRAGGYGYTF. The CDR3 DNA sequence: TGTGCCAGCAGAGCAGGGGGCTATGGCTACACCTTC.

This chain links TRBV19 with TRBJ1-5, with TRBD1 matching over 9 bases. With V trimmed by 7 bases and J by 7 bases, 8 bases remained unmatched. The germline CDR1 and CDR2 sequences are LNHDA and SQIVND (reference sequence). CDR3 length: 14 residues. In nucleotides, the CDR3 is TGTGCCAGTACCAAAGGGACAGGGACACAGCCCCAGCATTTT. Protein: CASTKGTGTQPQHF.

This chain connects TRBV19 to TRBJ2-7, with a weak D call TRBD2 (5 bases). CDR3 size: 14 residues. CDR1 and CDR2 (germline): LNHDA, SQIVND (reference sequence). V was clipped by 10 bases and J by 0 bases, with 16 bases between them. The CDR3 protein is CATATSGGSYEQYF. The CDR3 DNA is TGTGCCACCGCTACATCAGGAGGCTCCTACGAGCAGTACTTC. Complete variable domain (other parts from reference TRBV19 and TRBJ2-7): DGGITQSPKYLFRKEGQNVTLSCEQNLNHDAMYWYRQDPGQGLRLIYYSQIVNDFQKGDIAEGYSVSREKKESFPLTVTSAQKNPTAFYLCATATSGGSYEQYFGPGTRLTVT.

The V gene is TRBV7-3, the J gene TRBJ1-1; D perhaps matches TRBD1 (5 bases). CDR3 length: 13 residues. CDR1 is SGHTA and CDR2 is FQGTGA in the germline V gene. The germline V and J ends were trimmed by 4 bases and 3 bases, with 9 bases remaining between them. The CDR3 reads CASSYQGDTEAFF. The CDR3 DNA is TGTGCCAGCAGCTACCAAGGGGACACTGAAGCTTTCTTT.

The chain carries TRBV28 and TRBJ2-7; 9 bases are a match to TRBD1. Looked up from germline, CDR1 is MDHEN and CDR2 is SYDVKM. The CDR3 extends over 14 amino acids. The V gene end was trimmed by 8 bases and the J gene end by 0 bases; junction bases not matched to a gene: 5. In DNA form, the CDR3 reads TGTGCCAGCCGGACAGGGGACTTCTCCTACGAGCAGTACTTC. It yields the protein CASRTGDFSYEQYF.

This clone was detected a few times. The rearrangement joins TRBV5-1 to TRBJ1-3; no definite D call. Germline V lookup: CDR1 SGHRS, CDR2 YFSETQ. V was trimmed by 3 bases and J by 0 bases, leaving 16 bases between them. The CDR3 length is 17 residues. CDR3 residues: CASSSYGLASSGNTIYF. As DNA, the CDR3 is TGCGCCAGCAGCTCGTACGGTCTAGCCTCCTCTGGAAACACCATATATTTT.

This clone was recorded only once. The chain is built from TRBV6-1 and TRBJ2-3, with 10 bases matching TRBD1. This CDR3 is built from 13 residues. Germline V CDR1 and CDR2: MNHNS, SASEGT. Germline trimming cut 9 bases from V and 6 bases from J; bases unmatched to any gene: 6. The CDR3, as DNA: TGTGCCAGTAGACAGGGGGCGAGTGATACGCAGTATTTT. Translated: CASRQGASDTQYF.

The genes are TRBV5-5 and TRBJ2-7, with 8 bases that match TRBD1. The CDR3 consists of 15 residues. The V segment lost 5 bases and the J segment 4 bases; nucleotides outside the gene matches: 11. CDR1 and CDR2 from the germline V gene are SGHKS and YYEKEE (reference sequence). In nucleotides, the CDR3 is TGTGCCAGCAGTCGGTCCGGGACAGGCCCTTACGAGCAGTACTTC. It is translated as CASSRSGTGPYEQYF.

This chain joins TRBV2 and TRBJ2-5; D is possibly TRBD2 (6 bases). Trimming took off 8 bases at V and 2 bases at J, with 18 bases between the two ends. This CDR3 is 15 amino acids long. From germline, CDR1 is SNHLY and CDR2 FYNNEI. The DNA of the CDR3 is TGTGCCAGCCCCGCGGGACTCACTCAACAAGAGACCCAGTACTTC. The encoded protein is CASPAGLTQQETQYF.

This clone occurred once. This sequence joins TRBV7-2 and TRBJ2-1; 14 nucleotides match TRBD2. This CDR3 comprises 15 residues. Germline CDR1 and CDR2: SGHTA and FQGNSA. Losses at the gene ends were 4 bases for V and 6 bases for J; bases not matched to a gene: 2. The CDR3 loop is CASSSTSGGGNEQFF. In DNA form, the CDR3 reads TGTGCCAGCAGCTCGACTAGCGGGGGGGGCAATGAGCAGTTCTTC.

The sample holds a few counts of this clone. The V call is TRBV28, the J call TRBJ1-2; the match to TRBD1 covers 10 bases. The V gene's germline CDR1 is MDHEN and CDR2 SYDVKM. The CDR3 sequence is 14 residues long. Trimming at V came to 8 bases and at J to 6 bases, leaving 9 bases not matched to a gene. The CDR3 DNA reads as TGTGCCAGCTTATTGCGGGGACAGGGGAATGGCTACACCTTC. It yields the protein CASLLRGQGNGYTF.

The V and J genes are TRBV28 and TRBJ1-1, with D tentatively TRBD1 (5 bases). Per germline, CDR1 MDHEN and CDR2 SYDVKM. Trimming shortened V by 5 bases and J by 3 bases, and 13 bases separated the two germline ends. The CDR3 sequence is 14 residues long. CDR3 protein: CASSRGDLYTEAFF. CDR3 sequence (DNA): TGTGCCAGCAGTCGGGGGGACCTCTACACTGAAGCTTTCTTT.

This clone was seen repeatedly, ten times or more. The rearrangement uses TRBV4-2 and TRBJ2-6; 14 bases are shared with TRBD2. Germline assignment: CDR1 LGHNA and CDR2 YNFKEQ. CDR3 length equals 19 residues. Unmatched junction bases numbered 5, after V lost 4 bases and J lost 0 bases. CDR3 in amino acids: CASSPGLAGGPSGANVLTF. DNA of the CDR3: TGTGCCAGCAGCCCCGGACTAGCGGGAGGCCCCTCTGGGGCCAACGTCCTGACTTTC.

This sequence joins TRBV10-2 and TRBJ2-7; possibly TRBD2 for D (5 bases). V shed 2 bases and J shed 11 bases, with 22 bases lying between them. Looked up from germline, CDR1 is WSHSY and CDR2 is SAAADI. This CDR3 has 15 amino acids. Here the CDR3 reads CASSETWTDRLRKYF. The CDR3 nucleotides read TGCGCCAGCAGTGAGACATGGACTGATCGCCTTAGGAAGTACTTC.

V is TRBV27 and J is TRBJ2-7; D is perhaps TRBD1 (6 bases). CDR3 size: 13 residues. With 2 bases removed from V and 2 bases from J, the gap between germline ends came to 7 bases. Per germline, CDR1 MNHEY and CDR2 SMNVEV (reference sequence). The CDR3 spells CASSLTGTYEQYF. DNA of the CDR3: TGTGCCAGCAGTTTAACAGGGACCTACGAGCAGTACTTC.

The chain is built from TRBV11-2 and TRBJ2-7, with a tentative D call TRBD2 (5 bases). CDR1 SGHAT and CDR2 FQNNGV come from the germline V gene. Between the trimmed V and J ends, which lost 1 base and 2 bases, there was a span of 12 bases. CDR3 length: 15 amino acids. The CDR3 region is CASSLVASSAYEQYF. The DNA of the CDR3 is TGTGCCAGCAGCTTAGTTGCTAGCAGTGCCTACGAGCAGTACTTC.

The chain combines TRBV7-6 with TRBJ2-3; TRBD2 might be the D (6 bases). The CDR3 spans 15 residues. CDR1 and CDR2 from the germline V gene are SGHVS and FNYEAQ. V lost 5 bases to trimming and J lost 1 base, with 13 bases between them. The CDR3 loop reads CASSIDAGRTDTQYF. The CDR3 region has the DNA TGTGCCAGCAGCATCGACGCGGGGCGCACAGATACGCAGTATTTT.

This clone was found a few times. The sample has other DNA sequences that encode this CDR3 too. Here the CDR3 DNA reads TGCAGCGTCCCCGGGGTAGTACAAGAGACCCAGTACTTC. Translation gives CSVPGVVQETQYF. The V call is TRBV29-1, the J call TRBJ2-5; D is perhaps TRBD2 (5 bases). Germline values: CDR1 SQVTM, CDR2 ANQGSEA. CDR3 length: 13 residues. V lost 6 bases and J 2 bases, leaving 13 bases between the germline ends.

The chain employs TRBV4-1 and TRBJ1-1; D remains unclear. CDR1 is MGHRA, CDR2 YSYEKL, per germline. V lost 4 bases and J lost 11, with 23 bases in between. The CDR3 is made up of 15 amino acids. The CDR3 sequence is CASSPSGSTPKEAFF. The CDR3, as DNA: TGCGCCAGCAGCCCTTCCGGATCAACCCCCAAGGAGGCTTTCTTT.

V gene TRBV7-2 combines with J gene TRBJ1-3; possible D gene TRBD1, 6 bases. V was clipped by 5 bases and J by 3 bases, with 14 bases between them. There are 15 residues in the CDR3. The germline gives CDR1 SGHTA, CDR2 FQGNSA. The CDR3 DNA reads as TGTGCCAGCAGCCAACAGGGATATAGTGGAAACACCATATATTTT. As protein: CASSQQGYSGNTIYF.

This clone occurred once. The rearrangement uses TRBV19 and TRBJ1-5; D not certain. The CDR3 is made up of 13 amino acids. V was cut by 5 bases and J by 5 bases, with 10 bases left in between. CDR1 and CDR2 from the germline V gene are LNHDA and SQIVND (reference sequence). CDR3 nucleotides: TGTGCCAGTAGTGATTCGAGGGATCAGCCCCAGCATTTT. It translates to CASSDSRDQPQHF.

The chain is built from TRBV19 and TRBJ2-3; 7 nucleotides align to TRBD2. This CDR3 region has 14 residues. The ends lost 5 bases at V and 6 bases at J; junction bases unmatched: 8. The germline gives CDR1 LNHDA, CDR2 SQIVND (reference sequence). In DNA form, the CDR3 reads TGTGCCAGTAGTCCGGGGCCCGGGAGGGATACGCAGTATTTT. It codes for CASSPGPGRDTQYF. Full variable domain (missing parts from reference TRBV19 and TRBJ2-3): DGGITQSPKYLFRKEGQNVTLSCEQNLNHDAMYWYRQDPGQGLRLIYYSQIVNDFQKGDIAEGYSVSREKKESFPLTVTSAQKNPTAFYLCASSPGPGRDTQYFGPGTRLTVL.

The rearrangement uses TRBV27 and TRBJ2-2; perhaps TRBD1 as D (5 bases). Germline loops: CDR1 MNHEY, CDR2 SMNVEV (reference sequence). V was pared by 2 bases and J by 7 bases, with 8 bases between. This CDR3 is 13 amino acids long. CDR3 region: CASSLIRGGELFF. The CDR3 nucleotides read TGTGCCAGCAGTTTAATTAGGGGCGGGGAGCTGTTTTTT.

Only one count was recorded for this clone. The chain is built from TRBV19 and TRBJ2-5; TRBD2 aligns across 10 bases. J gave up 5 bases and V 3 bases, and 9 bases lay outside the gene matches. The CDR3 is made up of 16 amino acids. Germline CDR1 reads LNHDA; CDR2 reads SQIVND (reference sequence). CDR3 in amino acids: CASSIGQRGGRETQYF. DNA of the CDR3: TGTGCCAGTAGTATCGGCCAGCGGGGGGGCCGGGAGACCCAGTACTTC.

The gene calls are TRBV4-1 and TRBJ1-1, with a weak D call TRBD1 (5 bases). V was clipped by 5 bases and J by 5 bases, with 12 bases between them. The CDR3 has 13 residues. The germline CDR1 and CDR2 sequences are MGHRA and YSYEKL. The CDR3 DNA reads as TGCGCCAGCAGCGTACCCCAGGGTACTGAAGCTTTCTTT. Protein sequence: CASSVPQGTEAFF.